The rows below give T cell receptor beta chains drawn from one sample of a study of T cell changes during pregnancy in multiple sclerosis. Produced via immunoSEQ multiplex PCR; TCRdb's table is partial and in-frame only. Seen here are 40,000 to 45,000 clones, around 89% observed once, and the top ten hold around 0.51%. Sequencing was performed on CD4+ T cells from peripheral blood mononuclear cells, taken in the first trimester of pregnancy. The receptors here all came from a female donor with multiple sclerosis, enrolled in a pregnancy study. Each CDR3 is given with its conserved first and last residue. A D gene is named only where the DNA matches it firmly. Clone size is shown for a subset of rows, as once, few, many or a class of expanded clone.

j_call clone_size v_call d_call cdr3_aa cdr3_nt
TRBJ2-1 once TRBV2 TRBD2 CASSGTSGSRGEQFF TGTGCCAGCTCCGGGACTAGCGGGAGTCGGGGTGAGCAGTTCTTC
TRBJ1-1 - TRBV5-6 - CASSYLGAGTEAFF TGTGCCAGCAGCTACCTGGGGGCGGGCACTGAAGCTTTCTTT
TRBJ1-5 - TRBV19 TRBD1 CASSLGQQYQPQHF TGTGCCAGTAGTTTGGGACAGCAATATCAGCCCCAGCATTTT
TRBJ2-7 - TRBV6-5 TRBD1 CASISGQGSREQYF TGTGCCAGCATCTCCGGACAGGGTTCTCGCGAGCAGTACTTC
TRBJ1-1 once TRBV6-5 - CASSYSVNTEAFF TGTGCCAGCAGTTACTCCGTGAACACTGAAGCTTTCTTT
TRBJ1-2 - TRBV6-5 - CASSPLQGFVYGYTF TGTGCCAGCAGTCCACTTCAGGGATTTGTCTATGGCTACACCTTC
TRBJ2-5 - TRBV7-9 - CASSRRAVGYQETQYF TGTGCCAGCAGCCGAAGAGCGGTGGGGTACCAAGAGACCCAGTACTTC
TRBJ2-3 once TRBV10-1 - CASSSAGQPTDTQYF TGCGCCAGCAGCTCCGCCGGACAGCCAACAGATACGCAGTATTTT
TRBJ2-7 few TRBV4-3 - CASSQAPSSLHEQYF TGCGCCAGCAGCCAAGCTCCTAGCAGCTTGCACGAGCAGTACTTC
TRBJ1-1 - TRBV10-2 - CASSDPTGSNTEAFF TGCGCCAGCAGTGACCCGACAGGTTCGAACACTGAAGCTTTCTTT
TRBJ2-7 - TRBV2 TRBD1 CASSRQGKNEQYF TGTGCCAGCAGCCGACAGGGGAAAAACGAGCAGTACTTC
TRBJ1-5 - TRBV6-6 - CASSPHREANQPQHF TGTGCCAGCAGTCCCCATAGGGAGGCCAATCAGCCCCAGCATTTT
TRBJ2-7 - TRBV18 TRBD1 CASSPNPRGLGSYEQYF TGTGCCAGCTCCCCTAACCCGAGGGGGCTGGGCTCCTACGAGCAGTACTTC
TRBJ2-3 - TRBV9 TRBD2 CASSVLGRGGTDTQYF TGTGCCAGCAGCGTGTTAGGGCGGGGGGGTACAGATACGCAGTATTTT
TRBJ1-2 - TRBV25-1 - CASSTLGLSYGYTF TGTGCCAGCAGTACCTTGGGACTGAGCTATGGCTACACCTTC
TRBJ1-2 - TRBV30 TRBD1 CAWSVLVKRGRHYGYTF TGTGCCTGGAGTGTACTGGTCAAGAGGGGGCGGCACTATGGCTACACCTTC
TRBJ1-2 - TRBV6-1 - CASSEWAGINYGYTF TGTGCCAGCAGTGAGTGGGCAGGGATTAACTATGGCTACACCTTC
TRBJ1-4 - TRBV30 - CAWTWGEEKLFF TGTGCCTGGACGTGGGGGGAAGAAAAACTGTTTTTT
TRBJ1-4 - TRBV7-8 TRBD1 CASSPGQAYTTNEKLFF TGTGCCAGCAGCCCCGGACAGGCATACACAACTAATGAAAAACTGTTTTTT
TRBJ1-1 - TRBV4-1 - CASSQGDGRGGTEAFF TGCGCCAGCAGCCAAGGAGACGGAAGGGGAGGAACTGAAGCTTTCTTT
TRBJ1-5 - TRBV19 - CASSIVPNSNQPQHF TGTGCCAGTAGTATAGTCCCAAATAGCAATCAGCCCCAGCATTTT
TRBJ1-1 - TRBV10-2 TRBD1 CASRHRTGLLNTEAFF TGCGCCAGCAGACATAGGACAGGGCTCCTGAACACTGAAGCTTTCTTT
TRBJ1-6 - TRBV5-8 - CASSLFTGTPNSPLHF TGTGCCAGCAGCTTGTTCACAGGGACACCCAATTCACCCCTCCACTTT
TRBJ1-2 - TRBV18 TRBD1 CASSQGAGYGYTF TGTGCCAGCTCACAGGGGGCAGGCTATGGCTACACCTTC
TRBJ2-7 - TRBV11-2 TRBD2 CASRGAGGHDWEQYF TGTGCCAGCAGGGGGGCGGGAGGGCATGACTGGGAGCAGTACTTC
TRBJ1-5 once TRBV5-4 - CASFLRERTDNSNQPQHF TGTGCCAGCTTCCTACGTGAGCGGACAGACAATAGCAATCAGCCCCAGCATTTT
TRBJ1-1 - TRBV6-5 TRBD1 CASRQGVNTEAFF TGTGCCAGCAGGCAGGGGGTGAACACTGAAGCTTTCTTT
TRBJ2-1 - TRBV5-1 - CASSSTGTREFF TGCGCCAGCAGTTCAACCGGGACTCGAGAGTTCTTC
TRBJ1-1 - TRBV12-5 TRBD1 CASGQPPTGGTNTEAFF TGTGCTAGTGGTCAACCACCGACAGGGGGGACGAACACTGAAGCTTTCTTT
TRBJ2-1 - TRBV7-2 - CASSFDLAIQFF TGTGCCAGCAGCTTTGACCTAGCGATACAGTTCTTC
TRBJ1-5 - TRBV30 - CAWSQRGRTDQPQHF TGTGCCTGGAGCCAAAGGGGACGGACAGATCAGCCCCAGCATTTT
TRBJ1-5 - TRBV7-9 - CASSLEFARGQRQPQHF TGTGCCAGCAGCTTAGAATTCGCCAGGGGCCAGCGGCAGCCCCAGCATTTT
TRBJ2-7 - TRBV5-1 TRBD2 CASQFGGLAGGEQYF TGCGCCAGTCAATTTGGGGGGCTAGCGGGAGGCGAGCAGTACTTC
TRBJ1-4 - TRBV5-1 TRBD1 CASSWFRGSEKLFF TGCGCCAGCAGCTGGTTCAGGGGGAGTGAAAAACTGTTTTTT
TRBJ1-2 - TRBV2 TRBD1 CASSLGQRFYGYTF TGTGCCAGCAGTCTGGGACAGCGGTTCTATGGCTACACCTTC
TRBJ2-5 - TRBV5-1 - CASSLGGLEETQYF TGCGCCAGCAGCTTGGGGGGCCTAGAGGAGACCCAGTACTTC
TRBJ1-1 - TRBV7-6 - CASSSGFRHTEAFF TGTGCCAGCAGCTCCGGTTTCAGGCACACTGAAGCTTTCTTT
TRBJ2-5 - TRBV7-8 TRBD2 CASNPRRLAEGETQYF TGTGCCAGCAACCCACGGCGACTAGCGGAGGGGGAGACCCAGTACTTC
TRBJ2-5 - TRBV7-6 TRBD1 CASSLTGTVGETQYF TGTGCCAGCAGCTTGACCGGGACAGTGGGGGAGACCCAGTACTTC
TRBJ2-7 - TRBV14 - CASSQHGNEQYF TGTGCCAGCAGCCAACACGGGAACGAGCAGTACTTC
TRBJ2-3 - TRBV4-1 TRBD1 CASSQDDRATDTQYF TGCGCCAGCAGCCAAGATGACAGGGCAACAGATACGCAGTATTTT
TRBJ1-2 - TRBV6-4 - CASSDSGVGYTF TGTGCCAGCAGTGACTCCGGAGTAGGCTACACCTTC
TRBJ2-7 - TRBV4-2 - CASSQAVDLREQYF TGTGCCAGCAGCCAAGCGGTCGACTTACGAGAGCAGTACTTC
TRBJ2-1 - TRBV27 TRBD1 CASRDRGGDDGNNEQFF TGTGCCAGCAGAGACAGGGGGGGGGACGATGGGAACAATGAGCAGTTCTTC
TRBJ2-5 - TRBV12-5 - CASAEDKPQETQYF TGTGCTAGTGCCGAAGACAAGCCTCAAGAGACCCAGTACTTC
TRBJ2-5 - TRBV19 TRBD1 CASSASGTGKETQYF TGTGCCAGTAGTGCCTCCGGGACAGGGAAAGAGACCCAGTACTTC
TRBJ2-7 - TRBV7-9 - CASSLSGVAGQYF TGTGCCAGCAGCTTGTCGGGTGTTGCCGGCCAGTACTTC
TRBJ1-1 - TRBV4-2 - CASSQGTKNTEAFF TGTGCCAGCAGCCAAGGGACAAAGAACACTGAAGCTTTCTTT
TRBJ2-7 - TRBV15 - CATSRLQAYEQYF TGTGCCACCAGCAGACTCCAGGCCTACGAGCAGTACTTC